These 26 T cell receptor beta chains came from one sample sequenced in a study of blood T cell repertoires in COVID-19. Data came from immunoSEQ multiplex PCR; TCRdb stores just in-frame clones and leaves some out. The profile shows over 250,000 clones, roughly 86% of them singletons. The sample was PBMCs or T cells enriched from blood (not recorded which). The source of these receptors is a woman between 25 and 40 years old who had recovered from COVID-19.

This rearrangement joins TRBV9 to TRBJ2-7, with TRBD2 matching over 9 bases. V shed 4 bases, J shed 3 bases, and the junction held 11 bases outside the gene matches. Germline CDR1 reads SGDLS; CDR2 reads YYNGEE. This CDR3 contains 16 residues. The CDR3 DNA is TGTGCCAGCAGCCCAAGGGGGGTAGCGGGGGTCTACGAGCAGTACTTC. This gives the protein CASSPRGVAGVYEQYF.

J is TRBJ1-2 and V is TRBV12-3 or TRBV12-4; D unclear. Trimming removed 6 bases from V and 4 bases from J, with 12 bases in between. The length of the CDR3 is 13 residues. Written as DNA, the CDR3 is TGTGCCAGCAGCCCCCAATTAGCCTATGGCTACACCTTC. Its translation: CASSPQLAYGYTF.

This chain joins TRBV3-1 (or the pseudogene TRBV3-2) and TRBJ1-2, with D unresolved. The CDR3 spans 16 residues. V was cut by 4 bases and J by 1 base, with 16 bases left in between. Germline assignment: CDR1 LGHDT and CDR2 YNNKEL (reference sequence). CDR3 residues: CASSPTLTSFNYGYTF. Written as DNA, the CDR3 is TGTGCCAGCAGCCCCACCTTGACAAGCTTTAACTATGGCTACACCTTC.

This clone occurred once. The chain carries TRBV27 and TRBJ1-5, with D possibly TRBD1 on 5 matching bases. The V gene lost 0 bases and the J gene lost 7 bases, with 10 bases spanning the gap. The CDR3 runs to 14 residues. Per germline, CDR1 MNHEY and CDR2 SMNVEV (reference sequence). CDR3 in DNA: TGTGCCAGCAGTTTATCGCCAGGGAAACAGCCCCAGCATTTT. It translates to CASSLSPGKQPQHF.

The chain recombines TRBV6-5 with TRBJ1-5, with 10 bases matching TRBD1. Losses at the gene ends were 7 bases for V and 6 bases for J; bases not matched to a gene: 9. CDR3 size: 15 residues. Germline V gives CDR1 MNHEY, CDR2 SVGAGI. This chain's CDR3 is CASIGGTGESQPQHF. Here the CDR3 DNA reads TGTGCCAGCATAGGCGGGACAGGGGAGAGTCAGCCCCAGCATTTT.

The chain couples TRBV9 to TRBJ2-7, with TRBD1 matching 7 bases. The germline V gene has CDR1 SGDLS and CDR2 YYNGEE. After removal of 4 bases from V and 0 bases from J, the junction contained 4 bases not matched to a gene. The CDR3 is 14 residues long. The DNA for the CDR3 is TGTGCCAGCAGCCAGGGGGTATTCTCCTACGAGCAGTACTTC. Residues: CASSQGVFSYEQYF.

The chain recombines TRBV4-2 with TRBJ2-7; D is perhaps TRBD1 (6 bases). Trimming removed 0 bases from V and 2 bases from J, with 11 bases in between. The germline gives CDR1 LGHNA, CDR2 YNFKEQ. The CDR3 loop spans 15 amino acids. The CDR3 reads CASSQEQDRTYEQYF. CDR3 bases: TGTGCCAGCAGCCAAGAACAGGACAGAACCTACGAGCAGTACTTC.

This chain links TRBV5-1 with TRBJ2-2; 7 bases map to TRBD1. Losses at the gene ends were 3 bases for V and 2 bases for J; bases not matched to a gene: 10. CDR3 size: 17 residues. Germline assignment: CDR1 SGHRS and CDR2 YFSETQ. The DNA for the CDR3 is TGCGCCAGCAGCTCACAGAACAGGGGAGCAAACACCGGGGAGCTGTTTTTT. Protein product: CASSSQNRGANTGELFF.

This sequence joins TRBV28 and TRBJ2-4; 8 nucleotides agree with TRBD2. Germline V lookup: CDR1 MDHEN, CDR2 SYDVKM. The V gene end was trimmed by 8 bases and the J gene end by 0 bases; junction bases not matched to a gene: 9. CDR3 length: 16 residues. The CDR3 region is CASGRGGRGAKNIQYF. The CDR3 bases are TGTGCCAGCGGCCGGGGGGGAAGAGGAGCCAAAAACATTCAGTACTTC.

In its sample, this clone was seen once. The chain's CDR3 is CASSSTGVGTEAFF. DNA of the CDR3: TGTGCCAGCAGTTCTACAGGGGTGGGCACTGAAGCTTTCTTT. The chain links TRBV28 to TRBJ1-1; the match to TRBD1 covers 7 bases. Germline V lookup: CDR1 MDHEN, CDR2 SYDVKM. V trimming: 4 bases; J trimming: 4 bases; junction bases outside the gene matches: 6. This CDR3 comprises 14 residues.

This clone was counted between two and nine times. J is TRBJ1-2 and V is TRBV5-4; 11 nucleotides align to TRBD1. Germline assignment: CDR1 SGHNT and CDR2 YYREEE (reference sequence). The ends lost 5 bases at V and 8 bases at J; junction bases unmatched: 11. The CDR3 loop spans 15 amino acids. In DNA, the CDR3 is TGTGCCAGCAGTTTTCCGGGACAGGGGGATTGGGGCTACACCTTC. Protein product: CASSFPGQGDWGYTF.

The chain employs TRBV5-1 and TRBJ1-2; 7 nucleotides match TRBD1. Germline CDR1 SGHRS, CDR2 YFSETQ. V dropped 4 bases and J dropped 4; count of bases not matched to a gene: 7. CDR3 length: 14 residues. CDR3 sequence (DNA): TGCGCCAGCAGCCCAACAGGGGACCCCTATGGCTACACCTTC. Translated, it gives CASSPTGDPYGYTF. Drawing the rest from reference TRBV5-1 and TRBJ1-2, the complete variable domain is KAGVTQTPRYLIKTRGQQVTLSCSPISGHRSVSWYQQTPGQGLQFLFEYFSETQRNKGNFPGRFSGRQFSNSRSEMNVSTLELGDSALYLCASSPTGDPYGYTFGSGTRLTVV.

V gene TRBV19 combines with J gene TRBJ1-2, with TRBD1 identical over 10 bases. Per the germline V gene, CDR1 is LNHDA and CDR2 is SQIVND (reference sequence). With V trimmed by 3 bases and J by 2 bases, 9 bases remained unmatched. This CDR3 is 17 amino acids long. The CDR3 loop reads CASSIYGQGVGNYGYTF. Written as DNA, the CDR3 is TGTGCCAGTAGTATTTACGGACAGGGGGTCGGGAACTATGGCTACACCTTC.

A single count supports this clone. J is TRBJ2-1 and V is TRBV5-1; TRBD1 agrees at 10 bases. The V gene's germline CDR1 is SGHRS and CDR2 YFSETQ. The trim removed 7 bases at V and 2 bases at J, leaving 6 bases unmatched. The CDR3 runs 15 residues. In DNA, the CDR3 is TGCGCCAGCTGCGCCGGGACAGGGGCCTACAATGAGCAGTTCTTC. Translating it yields CASCAGTGAYNEQFF.

The rearrangement links TRBV29-1 to TRBJ1-3; tentatively, D is TRBD1 (6 bases). Germline lookup yields CDR1 SQVTM and CDR2 ANQGSEA. The V and J ends lost 4 bases and 2 bases respectively, with 9 bases between them. CDR3 length: 13 residues. CDR3 protein: CSVVGGTGNTIYF. DNA for the CDR3: TGCAGCGTTGTAGGGGGTACTGGAAACACCATATATTTT.

The chain is built from TRBV19 and TRBJ1-1; D might be TRBD1 (6 bases). Germline lookup yields CDR1 LNHDA and CDR2 SQIVND (reference sequence). The CDR3 consists of 14 residues. V lost 11 bases and J lost 2, with 18 bases in between. The CDR3 reads CAGEVGGANTEAFF. The CDR3 DNA is TGTGCCGGTGAGGTTGGGGGCGCTAACACTGAAGCTTTCTTT. Full variable domain (remainder filled in from reference TRBV19 and TRBJ1-1): DGGITQSPKYLFRKEGQNVTLSCEQNLNHDAMYWYRQDPGQGLRLIYYSQIVNDFQKGDIAEGYSVSREKKESFPLTVTSAQKNPTAFYLCAGEVGGANTEAFFGQGTRLTVV.

This chain joins TRBV5-1 and TRBJ2-5, with no clear D. Germline values: CDR1 SGHRS, CDR2 YFSETQ. This CDR3 spans 15 amino acids. V dropped 3 bases and J dropped 0 bases, with 12 bases sitting between them. DNA of the CDR3: TGCGCCAGCAGCTCTCGTTTAAATTACCAAGAGACCCAGTACTTC. Translated, it gives CASSSRLNYQETQYF.

The J gene is TRBJ1-1, the V gene TRBV12-3 or TRBV12-4; 8 bases agree with TRBD1. Trimming took 10 bases from V and 1 from J; bases not matched to a gene: 5. The CDR3 covers 13 residues. The DNA of the CDR3 is TGTGCCACCTGGGGGACAGGGAACACTGAAGCTTTCTTT. Protein sequence: CATWGTGNTEAFF.

The chain recombines TRBV2 with TRBJ1-4, with D unclear. Trimming left V 7 bases short and J 5 bases short, with 17 bases between. CDR1 is SNHLY and CDR2 is FYNNEI in the germline V gene. This CDR3 has 15 amino acids. CDR3 protein: CASNVGGLWNEKLFF. CDR3 in DNA: TGTGCCAGCAATGTGGGCGGACTATGGAATGAAAAACTGTTTTTT.

This clone was seen a few times. This chain connects TRBV30 to TRBJ1-4, with TRBD1 matching over 9 bases. The CDR3 consists of 15 residues. Germline CDR1 and CDR2: GTSNPN and SVGIG (reference sequence). Germline trimming cut 2 bases from V and 7 bases from J; bases unmatched to any gene: 8. The DNA of the CDR3 is TGTGCCTGGAGTCTCGGGACAGGGCAAGGTGAAAAACTGTTTTTT. As protein: CAWSLGTGQGEKLFF.

This clone was seen a few times. The chain joins TRBV2 to TRBJ1-2, with D uncertain. Germline V gene sequence: CDR1 SNHLY, CDR2 FYNNEI. The CDR3 contains 14 residues. V dropped 5 bases and J dropped 6 bases, with 16 bases sitting between them. CDR3 in amino acids: CASSYTMGPDGYTF. The CDR3 DNA is TGTGCCAGCAGTTACACCATGGGCCCGGATGGCTACACCTTC.

The chain combines TRBV24-1 with TRBJ2-3; 8 bases map to TRBD2. The CDR3 runs 15 residues. CDR1 and CDR2 (germline): KGHDR, SFDVKD. J gave up 7 bases and V 5 bases, and 10 bases lay outside the gene matches. The CDR3 region has the DNA TGTGCCACCAGTGCACGCGGACTAGCAGATAATACGCAGTATTTT. This encodes CATSARGLADNTQYF.

A remark on this clone: The identical CDR3 is also encoded by other nucleotide sequences in the sample. The V call is TRBV9, the J call TRBJ2-7, with a tentative D call TRBD1 (5 bases). Germline V gene sequence: CDR1 SGDLS, CDR2 YYNGEE. The CDR3 totals 15 residues. The V and J ends lost 0 bases and 1 base respectively, with 11 bases between them. The CDR3 DNA is TGTGCCAGCAGCGTAGGTGGTTCAGGGTCCTACGAGCAGTACTTC. Translating it yields CASSVGGSGSYEQYF. Drawing the rest from reference TRBV9 and TRBJ2-7, the complete variable domain is DSGVTQTPKHLITATGQRVTLRCSPRSGDLSVYWYQQSLDQGLQFLIQYYNGEERAKGNILERFSAQQFPDLHSELNLSSLELGDSALYFCASSVGGSGSYEQYFGPGTRLTVT.

The V gene is TRBV3-1 (or the pseudogene TRBV3-2), the J gene TRBJ2-7; D perhaps matches TRBD1 (5 bases). V gave up 3 bases and J gave up 6 bases, with 6 bases separating them. In germline, CDR1 is LGHDT, CDR2 YNNKEL (reference sequence). The CDR3 is made up of 11 amino acids. In nucleotides, the CDR3 is TGTGCCAGCAGCCATAGGGGCGAGCAGTACTTC. Amino acids: CASSHRGEQYF.

The chain uses TRBV11-2 and TRBJ1-6; TRBD1 agrees at 7 bases. J lost 6 bases, V lost 5 bases, and 4 bases had no gene match. Germline lookup yields CDR1 SGHAT and CDR2 FQNNGV. This CDR3 contains 14 residues. The DNA for the CDR3 is TGTGCCAGCAGCCTCGGACAGGTTAATTCACCCCTCCACTTT. Translation gives CASSLGQVNSPLHF.

The rearrangement uses TRBV11-2 and TRBJ2-5, with D maybe TRBD1 (7 bases). Germline-derived CDR1 and CDR2 are SGHAT and FQNNGV. This CDR3 region has 17 residues. The V end was cut by 0 bases, the J end by 3 bases, with 17 bases between. The CDR3 loop is CASSLDLRRGRKETQYF. The CDR3 DNA follows: TGTGCCAGCAGCTTAGATCTAAGGAGGGGGCGGAAAGAGACCCAGTACTTC.